This record covers a single TCR beta chain. Antigen specificity is unknown. This entry belongs to a study of cytomegalovirus exposure and HLA in healthy donors. Overall study results and limits: Evidence from a later analysis indicated that most CMV-associated TCR beta chains looked HLA-restricted.

Primers for the PCR totalled 60 Vbeta and 13 Jbeta. Produced via immunoSEQ multiplex PCR; TCRdb's table is partial and in-frame only. The sample consists of some 110,000 clones, roughly 70% of them appearing once. Trimming stripped 4 bases from V and 0 bases from J, with 12 bases between. This CDR3 region has 15 residues. Germline assignment: CDR1 SGHVS and CDR2 FQNEAQ. The rearrangement uses TRBV7-8 and TRBJ1-1, with D unclear. The source material was PBMCs. The receptor was isolated from a woman aged 45-59 years in good health and CMV-seropositive. The CDR3 spells CASSSLAALNTEAFF. CDR3 bases: TGTGCCAGCAGCTCCCTGGCGGCTCTGAACACTGAAGCTTTCTTT. Looking up the rest from reference TRBV7-8 and TRBJ1-1 gives the full variable domain: GAGVSQSPRYKVAKRGQDVALRCDPISGHVSLFWYQQALGQGPEFLTYFQNEAQLDKSGLPSDRFFAERPEGSVSTLKIQRTQQEDSAVYLCASSSLAALNTEAFFGQGTRLTVV.